This T cell receptor beta chain was captured in a study of cytomegalovirus exposure and HLA in healthy donors. The overall study: It was reported in a later analysis that the 95 to 150 validation repertoires used the same platform as the approximately 670 first-cohort repertoires. Study-wide points: Reports credit the classifier with highly specific, highly sensitive diagnosis of cytomegalovirus status.

The CDR3 extends over 18 amino acids. V was clipped by 4 bases and J by 0 bases; unmatched bases: 10. CDR1 and CDR2 from the germline V gene are SGHVS and FQNEAQ. Sequencing was performed with immunoSEQ multiplex PCR; in TCRdb, only in-frame clones are kept and a portion is missing. The table includes 150,000 to 200,000 clones, 86% detected once. Worth noting for this clone: What it recognizes is unknown.

This sequence was found in a woman in her late teens or twenties in good health and CMV-seronegative. Sequenced input: PBMCs. The J gene is TRBJ2-3, the V gene TRBV7-8, with 10 bases identical to TRBD2. This CDR3 reads CASSSRTSGETSTDTQYF. The DNA of the CDR3 is TGTGCCAGCAGCTCCAGGACTAGCGGTGAAACTAGCACAGATACGCAGTATTTT.